The present T cell receptor (beta chain) was sequenced within a study of PD-1 blockade in classical Hodgkin lymphoma. Study in general: The patients were dosed with nivolumab 3 mg/kg, infused intravenously every 2 weeks. Notes on the study in general: CD8+ TCR diversity did not rise significantly by C4D1, unlike CD4+. It was reported that newly diagnosed patients had less baseline TCR diversity than healthy donors.

This table comes from immunoSEQ multiplex PCR, and its TCRdb copy is limited to in-frame clones, with some not included. This sample has fewer than 8,500 clones, with 86% found just once. On this clone itself: Its antigen is not identified.

This CDR3 contains 16 residues. The V segment lost 4 bases and the J segment 4 bases; nucleotides outside the gene matches: 11. The germline V gene has CDR1 SGHNT and CDR2 YYREEE (reference sequence). Time point noted: cycle 4 day 1 (C4D1), after five to seven weeks of nivolumab. Relapses following autologous stem cell transplantation were seen in all patients, with brentuximab vedotin exposure varying. Magnetic negative selection of thawed PBMCs was the method by which CD4+ T cells were purified. The material sequenced was CD4+ T cells from blood, taken before the fourth cycle of nivolumab. The rearrangement joins TRBV5-4 to TRBJ2-3; 8 bases line up with TRBD2. This receptor was obtained from a human donor with classical Hodgkin lymphoma. In DNA, the CDR3 is TGTGCCAGCAGCCCGGCGTTGCGGGAGGTATCAGATACGCAGTATTTT. Protein product: CASSPALREVSDTQYF.